The 29 T cell receptor beta chains presented below share a single source sample, sequenced in a study of T cells after yellow fever vaccination (dated by TCRdb to the late 2010s). Libraries came from 5' RACE. The run used an Illumina HiSeq 2500. Starting from the raw public reads, TCRdb applied fastp trimming at Q25, assembled clones with MiXCR and retained in-frame beta chains. A single entry per CDR3 protein holds the most common genes and DNA from its merged rows. The sample table shows around 360,000 distinct CDR3 sequences, and around 10% are seen once. Together, the top ten hold around 18% of the sample. The sample's treatment or condition label, decoded: live attenuated yellow fever vaccine strain. The source material was PBMCs, sampled on the day of the first yellow fever vaccination. The source is a man aged 18 to 29 who received the YFV17D yellow fever vaccine.

The chain links TRBV5-1 to TRBJ1-3; the match to TRBD1 covers 12 bases. Germline lookup yields CDR1 SGHRS and CDR2 YFSETQ. V shed 4 bases, J shed 4 bases, and the junction held 3 bases outside the gene matches. CDR3 length: 15 amino acids. The CDR3, as DNA: TGCGCCAGCAGCCGGGACAGGGGGCTCGGAAACACCATATATTTT. Residues: CASSRDRGLGNTIYF.

The rearrangement links TRBV27 to TRBJ2-6; tentative D call: TRBD1 (5 bases). V dropped 8 bases and J dropped 4 bases, with 24 bases sitting between them. This CDR3 contains 18 residues. Germline assignment: CDR1 MNHEY and CDR2 SMNVEV (reference sequence). Written as DNA, the CDR3 is TGTGCCAGCCGACAGACTGCAAACTCATTCTCCGGGGCCAACGTCCTGACTTTC. Translating gives CASRQTANSFSGANVLTF.

A few counts support this clonotype. The chain links TRBV6-5 to TRBJ2-5, with unresolved D. Germline values: CDR1 MNHEY, CDR2 SVGAGI. Trimming removed 0 bases from V and 4 bases from J, with 9 bases in between. The CDR3 contains 14 residues. The CDR3 DNA follows: TGTGCCAGCAGTTACTCGGCCATAGGAGAGACCCAGTACTTC. It codes for CASSYSAIGETQYF.

Only a few counts were recorded for this clonotype. Its ends do not fully match the called genes, so a read error is possible. The chain carries TRBV20-1 and TRBJ2-2; unclear D gene. Germline V gene lookup returns CDR1 DFQATT and CDR2 SNEGSKA (reference sequence). This CDR3 contains 12 residues. CDR3 sequence (DNA): TGCAGTGCCAGAGTCGACACCGGGGAGCTGTTTTTT. Translation: CSARVDTGELFF.

Many counts were recorded for this clonotype. The chain couples TRBV29-1 to TRBJ1-1; the D is unclear. V was cut by 4 bases and J by 11 bases, with 14 bases left in between. This CDR3 comprises 11 residues. CDR1 SQVTM and CDR2 ANQGSEA come from the germline V gene. The CDR3 here is CSVVVLGRAFF. Here the CDR3 DNA reads TGCAGCGTTGTCGTACTCGGACGGGCTTTCTTT.

This clonotype was seen repeatedly, ten times or more. This rearrangement joins TRBV4-1 to TRBJ2-1; D unclear. The V end was cut by 2 bases, the J end by 2 bases, with 10 bases between. There are 15 residues in the CDR3. CDR1 is MGHRA, CDR2 YSYEKL, per germline. The CDR3 spells CASSQRVVAYNEQFF. The CDR3 nucleotides read TGCGCCAGCAGCCAAAGGGTAGTTGCCTACAATGAGCAGTTCTTC.

The CDR3 coding sequence is TGTGCCAGCAGCTTAGAAAGTTCCCTTTCCTATGGCTACACCTTC. Translating gives CASSLESSLSYGYTF. The chain has TRBV7-2 and TRBJ1-2, with no clear D. The ends were cut back, 1 base at V and 4 bases at J, with 13 bases in the middle. Germline CDR1 SGHTA, CDR2 FQGNSA. This CDR3 region has 15 residues. Variable domain in full (rest from reference TRBV7-2 and TRBJ1-2): GAGVSQSPSNKVTEKGKDVELRCDPISGHTALYWYRQSLGQGLEFLIYFQGNSAPDKSGLPSDRFSAERTGGSVSTLTIQRTQQEDSAVYLCASSLESSLSYGYTFGSGTRLTVV.

V is TRBV6-1 and J is TRBJ2-3, with D perhaps being TRBD1 or TRBD2 (5 bases each). Deletions cut 10 bases from V and 4 bases from J, with 18 bases between. CDR1 and CDR2 (germline): MNHNS, SASEGT. CDR3 length: 14 amino acids. CDR3 sequence reads: CAIGRGVIPDTQYF. The CDR3, as DNA: TGTGCCATCGGCCGAGGGGTCATCCCAGATACGCAGTATTTT.

The chain joins TRBV28 to TRBJ1-1, with 7 bases fitting TRBD1. Germline loops: CDR1 MDHEN, CDR2 SYDVKM. J lost 4 bases, V lost 5 bases, and 13 bases had no gene match. The CDR3 totals 16 residues. CDR3 sequence (DNA): TGTGCCAGCAGTGCGCCAAGGGGGCGTTGGGGCACTGAAGCTTTCTTT. This sequence encodes CASSAPRGRWGTEAFF.

The chain joins TRBV4-2 to TRBJ2-1; D remains ambiguous. V was clipped by 0 bases and J by 10 bases, with 7 bases between them. Germline-derived CDR1 and CDR2 are LGHNA and YNFKEQ. CDR3 length: 12 amino acids. The CDR3 nucleotides read TGTGCCAGCAGCCAAGATCGTACCGAGCAGTTCTTC. Its translation: CASSQDRTEQFF.

The rearrangement uses TRBV7-3 and TRBJ2-1; TRBD2 matches at 7 bases. Trimming cost V 4 bases and J 4 bases; bases outside gene matches: 4. Germline V gives CDR1 SGHTA, CDR2 FQGTGA. The length of the CDR3 is 14 residues. In nucleotides, the CDR3 is TGTGCCAGCAGCTCGCAAGCGGGGTACAATGAGCAGTTCTTC. Protein sequence: CASSSQAGYNEQFF.

The gene calls are TRBV28 and TRBJ1-2; D perhaps matches TRBD1 (5 bases). Germline V gives CDR1 MDHEN, CDR2 SYDVKM. The CDR3 spans 16 residues. Trimming pared 2 bases from V and 4 bases from J, leaving 17 bases between. The CDR3 region is CASSLNSLRVLYGYTF. CDR3 coding DNA: TGTGCCAGCAGTTTAAACTCACTCAGGGTGCTCTATGGCTACACCTTC.

In this sample, this clonotype turned up a few times. The chain couples TRBV20-1 to TRBJ2-5, with 8 bases identical to TRBD2. The CDR3 runs to 15 residues. The germline V gene encodes CDR1 DFQATT and CDR2 SNEGSKA (reference sequence). Trimming removed 5 bases from V and 5 bases from J; junction bases left unmatched: 13. The CDR3 DNA reads as TGCAGTGCTCCCCGTGGTAGCGGGGTAAGGGAGACCCAGTACTTC. As protein: CSAPRGSGVRETQYF.

The chain uses TRBV12-3 or TRBV12-4 and TRBJ1-4; TRBD1 is a possible D gene (6 bases). The CDR3 sequence is 15 residues long. V lost 8 bases, J lost 0 bases, and 13 bases lay in between. The CDR3 loop reads CASGWDIATNEKLFF. The CDR3 nucleotides read TGTGCCAGCGGTTGGGACATTGCAACTAATGAAAAACTGTTTTTT.

The CDR3 DNA reads as TGCAGCGTATCGACAGTCGGGGAGACCCAGTACTTC. Protein sequence: CSVSTVGETQYF. The rearrangement uses TRBV29-1 and TRBJ2-5; the D gene is possibly TRBD1 (5 bases). Deletions cut 6 bases from V and 5 bases from J, with 13 bases between. The CDR3 runs 12 residues. Germline V gene sequence: CDR1 SQVTM, CDR2 ANQGSEA.

V usage is TRBV7-9 and J usage is TRBJ2-3; D unresolved. CDR3 length: 13 residues. Per the germline V gene, CDR1 is SEHNR and CDR2 is FQNEAQ (reference sequence). Trimming removed 5 bases at V and 4 bases at J, with 10 bases between. The CDR3 protein is CASSEANADTQYF. The CDR3 DNA is TGTGCCAGCAGCGAGGCAAATGCAGATACGCAGTATTTT. The whole variable domain, remainder taken from reference TRBV7-9 and TRBJ2-3, is DTGVSQNPRHKITKRGQNVTFRCDPISEHNRLYWYRQTLGQGPEFLTYFQNEAQLEKSRLLSDRFSAERPKGSFSTLEIQRTEQGDSAMYLCASSEANADTQYFGPGTRLTVL.

The chain couples TRBV10-3 to TRBJ2-5; TRBD1 matches 9 bases. The CDR3 is 14 residues long. The germline V gene has CDR1 ENHRY and CDR2 SYGVKD. J lost 4 bases, V lost 6 bases, and 6 bases had no gene match. This CDR3 reads CAISSDRGRETQYF. The CDR3 DNA reads as TGTGCCATCAGCTCGGACAGGGGAAGAGAGACCCAGTACTTC.

The rearrangement joins TRBV19 to TRBJ2-7; D tentatively reads TRBD1 or TRBD2 (5 bases each). This CDR3 is built from 15 residues. The V gene's germline CDR1 is LNHDA and CDR2 SQIVND (reference sequence). Trimming removed 4 bases from V and 2 bases from J, with 15 bases in between. The CDR3 loop is CASSTPSSGPYEQYF. The CDR3, as DNA: TGTGCCAGTAGTACCCCCTCTTCGGGACCCTACGAGCAGTACTTC.

This clonotype was detected a few times. The chain is built from TRBV12-3 or TRBV12-4 and TRBJ1-4, with D hard to call. This CDR3 has 12 residues. The ends were cut back, 2 bases at V and 7 bases at J, with 5 bases in the middle. The CDR3 sequence: CASSLRFEKLFF. The CDR3 coding sequence is TGTGCCAGCAGTTTACGGTTTGAAAAACTGTTTTTT.

This clonotype appeared a few times. This rearrangement joins TRBV7-3 to TRBJ2-2; the D gene is possibly TRBD1 (5 bases). The CDR3 contains 17 residues. Germline lookup yields CDR1 SGHTA and CDR2 FQGTGA. V gave up 2 bases and J gave up 7 bases, with 20 bases separating them. This CDR3 is CASSLSIGQGFSGELFF. Written as DNA, the CDR3 is TGTGCCAGCAGCTTATCCATTGGGCAGGGCTTTAGCGGGGAGCTGTTTTTT.

The gene calls are TRBV20-1 and TRBJ2-3; 8 nucleotides align to TRBD2. This CDR3 has 14 amino acids. V lost 0 bases, J lost 6 bases, and 5 bases stayed unmatched. Germline CDR1 DFQATT, CDR2 SNEGSKA (reference sequence). The CDR3 sequence is CSARDVAGTDTQYF. The CDR3, as DNA: TGCAGTGCTAGAGATGTAGCGGGGACGGATACGCAGTATTTT.

This clonotype was counted only a few times. The chain carries TRBV6-5 and TRBJ2-1; perhaps TRBD2 as D (7 bases). In germline, CDR1 is MNHEY, CDR2 SVGAGI. V was pared by 2 bases and J by 9 bases, with 20 bases between. The CDR3 is 16 residues long. In nucleotides, the CDR3 is TGTGCCAGCAGTTACGGGGTTATGGGGGGGGCGGGTGAGCAGTTCTTC. Translation: CASSYGVMGGAGEQFF.

The rearrangement joins TRBV18 to TRBJ2-3, with D possibly TRBD1 on 5 matching bases. The germline V and J ends were trimmed by 5 bases and 0 bases, with 15 bases remaining between them. The CDR3 covers 16 residues. Germline-derived CDR1 and CDR2 are KGHSH and LQKENI. The CDR3, as DNA: TGTGCCAGCTCAGACCTCCAGGGATCTAGCACAGATACGCAGTATTTT. This gives the protein CASSDLQGSSTDTQYF.

The rearrangement uses TRBV7-9 and TRBJ2-1; possible D gene TRBD2, 6 bases. V lost 3 bases to trimming and J lost 10 bases, with 19 bases between them. CDR1 SEHNR and CDR2 FQNEAQ come from the germline V gene (reference sequence). The CDR3 loop spans 15 amino acids. CDR3 in amino acids: CASSFMDTPAGEQFF. CDR3 nucleotide sequence: TGTGCCAGCAGCTTTATGGACACCCCCGCGGGGGAGCAGTTCTTC.

This clonotype has only a few counts. V gene TRBV9 combines with J gene TRBJ2-1, with a possible D match to TRBD1 (6 bases). The CDR3 runs 16 residues. V was cut by 4 bases and J by 1 base, with 15 bases left in between. Germline CDR1 is SGDLS and CDR2 is YYNGEE. The CDR3 nucleotides are TGTGCCAGCAGCCCCCAGGGGAGCCCATCCTACAATGAGCAGTTCTTC. Protein product: CASSPQGSPSYNEQFF.

This clonotype was seen once. The V gene is TRBV7-3, the J gene TRBJ1-6, with 9 nucleotides matching TRBD1. The J segment lost 9 bases and the V segment lost 3 bases, leaving 6 bases of the junction unmatched. There are 15 residues in the CDR3. Germline V gives CDR1 SGHTA, CDR2 FQGTGA. The CDR3 sequence is CASSLMGQGISPLHF. The CDR3 nucleotides read TGTGCCAGCAGCTTGATGGGACAGGGTATTTCACCCCTCCACTTT.

This clonotype was detected a few times. The V call is TRBV20-1, the J call TRBJ1-1, with 8 bases fitting TRBD1. The germline gives CDR1 DFQATT, CDR2 SNEGSKA (reference sequence). The trim removed 2 bases at V and 3 bases at J, leaving 8 bases unmatched. The CDR3 spans 15 residues. CDR3 sequence (DNA): TGCAGTGCTAGAAGACAGGGGCGGGTGTACACTGAAGCTTTCTTT. Protein sequence: CSARRQGRVYTEAFF.

This clonotype was counted between two and nine times. V usage is TRBV5-5 and J usage is TRBJ2-7, with a weak D call TRBD1 (6 bases). Trimming took 4 bases from V and 6 from J, leaving 17 bases between them. Germline V gene lookup returns CDR1 SGHKS and CDR2 YYEKEE (reference sequence). This CDR3 spans 14 amino acids. CDR3 DNA: TGTGCCAGCAGCGGTACCGGGACACCGGGCGAGCAGTACTTC. It codes for CASSGTGTPGEQYF.

This clonotype was picked up many times. The J gene is TRBJ2-3, the V gene TRBV5-8; tentatively, D is TRBD1 (7 bases). V lost 0 bases and J lost 2, with 19 bases in between. Per the germline V gene, CDR1 is SGHTS and CDR2 is YDEGEE. CDR3 length: 18 amino acids. CDR3 region: CASSLGRDSAGYTDTQYF. The CDR3 coding sequence is TGTGCCAGCAGCTTGGGGCGGGACAGCGCCGGATACACAGATACGCAGTATTTT.